This is a list of T cell receptor beta chains from one sample in a study of monozygotic twins with inflammatory bowel disease. Reanalyzing the 5' RACE reads, TCRdb keeps one entry per CDR3 protein, without DNA. The sample data list approximately 400,000 distinct CDR3 sequences. The sequencing sample was made of blood. The receptors derive from a human donor with ulcerative colitis or Crohn's disease, or a healthy co-twin of an affected twin (not recorded which). Each CDR3 is given with its conserved first and last residue.

TRBV7-2,TRBJ2-2,CASSLRLANTGELFF
TRBV25-1,TRBJ1-1,CASSAGGAGTEAFF
TRBV11-2,TRBJ2-1,CASSPRVGGYNEQFF
TRBV5-1,TRBJ2-1,CASSQTWEAYNEQFF
TRBV5-1,TRBJ2-3,CASSGGSGTDTQYF
TRBV20-1,TRBJ1-1,CSAKKGGVNTEAFF
TRBV27,TRBJ1-1,CASSLWTGTGANTEAFF
TRBV7-2,TRBJ2-2,CASSLVSGGTGELFF
TRBV20-1,TRBJ2-1,CSARDAGTASSYNEQFF
TRBV10-3,TRBJ2-1,CAISESVSGVGDEQFF
TRBV11-2,TRBJ2-7,CASTRTSGSSYEQYF
TRBV5-6,TRBJ2-7,CASSPIYGTSDNYEQYF
TRBV5-1,TRBJ1-1,CASSLTGLNTEAFF
TRBV20-1,TRBJ2-6,CSAYPRGKGANVLTF
TRBV20-1,TRBJ2-7,CSASGGLDYEQYF
TRBV7-6,TRBJ2-1,CASSRKRTSPTTYNEQFF
TRBV6-2/TRBV6-3,TRBJ1-5,CASSSNPIIQGAAGPQHF
TRBV15,TRBJ2-4,CATSRDWGGVYF
TRBV3-1,TRBJ1-1,CASSPGTGVTEAFF
TRBV7-8,TRBJ2-1,CASSLGVLYYNEQFF
TRBV28,TRBJ2-5,CASSNWGRGGSQETGDF
TRBV10-3,TRBJ2-5,CATGQGKETQYF
TRBV12-3/TRBV12-4,TRBJ2-1,CASSFQGPSNEQFF
TRBV12-3/TRBV12-4,TRBJ2-5,CASSLMGVDQYF
TRBV3-1,TRBJ1-1,CASSRDLWGTGEAFF
TRBV10-3,TRBJ1-1,CAISDAIIRRDRGSSTEAFF
TRBV7-9,TRBJ1-2,CASSPPNGGPNYGYTF
TRBV10-2,TRBJ2-2,CASRVASNTGELFF
TRBV6-2/TRBV6-3,TRBJ1-1,CASSYSDRYTEAFF
TRBV20-1,TRBJ2-5,CSASPRGSQETQYF
TRBV7-2,TRBJ2-3,CASSARLAVGDTQYF
TRBV4-1,TRBJ2-5,CASSQMRAAQAAQYF